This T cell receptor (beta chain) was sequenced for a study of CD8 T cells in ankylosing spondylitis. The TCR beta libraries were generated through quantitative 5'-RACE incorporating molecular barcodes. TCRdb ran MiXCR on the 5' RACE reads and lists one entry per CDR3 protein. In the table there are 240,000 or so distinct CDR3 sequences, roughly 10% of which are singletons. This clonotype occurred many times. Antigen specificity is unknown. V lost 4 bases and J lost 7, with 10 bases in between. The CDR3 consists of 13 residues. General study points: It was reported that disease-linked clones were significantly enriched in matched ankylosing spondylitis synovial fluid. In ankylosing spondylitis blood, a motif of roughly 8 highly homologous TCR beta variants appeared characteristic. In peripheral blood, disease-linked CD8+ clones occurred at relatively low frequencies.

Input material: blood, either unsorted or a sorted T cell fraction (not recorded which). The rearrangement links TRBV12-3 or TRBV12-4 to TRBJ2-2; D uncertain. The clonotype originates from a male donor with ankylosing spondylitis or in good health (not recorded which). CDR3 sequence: CASSSTSSGELFF. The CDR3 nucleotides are TGTGCCAGCAGTTCCACCAGTAGCGGGGAGCTGTTTTTT.